Listed here are 2 T cell receptor beta chains from one sample, sequenced in a study of blood T cell repertoires in COVID-19. The protocol was immunoSEQ multiplex PCR, while the TCRdb copy is restricted to in-frame clones and leaves out a portion. This sample has fewer than 250,000 clones; approximately 88% occur once, and the top ten carry 2.5% to 3%. Sequencing used PBMCs or T cells enriched from blood (not recorded which). The source of these receptors is a woman aged 25 to 39 with acute COVID-19.

The CDR3 nucleotides are TGTGCCAGCAGTAACGGACAGGGTGTTGATCAGCCCCAGCATTTT. Its protein product is CASSNGQGVDQPQHF. This chain connects TRBV28 to TRBJ1-5, with 8 nucleotides matching TRBD1. This CDR3 has 15 amino acids. Trimming took 5 bases from V and 5 from J; bases not matched to a gene: 8. Germline V gene data show CDR1 as MDHEN and CDR2 as SYDVKM.

CDR3 in DNA: TGTGCCAGCAGTTACTCGAAGGTGCGGGGCTACACCTTC. Translated: CASSYSKVRGYTF. V gene TRBV6-5 combines with J gene TRBJ1-2; D unresolved. Germline V lookup: CDR1 MNHEY, CDR2 SVGAGI. Trimming stripped 0 bases from V and 8 bases from J, with 10 bases between. The CDR3 length is 13 residues.